The source of this T cell receptor beta chain is a study of shared clonotypes between healthy human individuals. In the naive CD8 group, cells lacked CD45RO and were positively selected for CCR7, so terminally differentiated effector memory CD45RA+ cells were left out. Per germline, CDR1 SGHAT and CDR2 FQNNGV. The CDR3 is made up of 15 amino acids. V gave up 0 bases and J gave up 2 bases, with 9 bases separating them. Only in-frame clones appear in the TCRdb table, and some are missing; sequencing was by immunoSEQ multiplex PCR. The sample has approximately 2,000,000 clones, just over 90% seen once. Sequencing was performed on naive CD8+ T cells from PBMCs. The sequence derives from a man aged 18 to 29 in good health. Some clones in this sample may be carry-over from other donors' samples. The gene calls are TRBV11-2 and TRBJ2-3, with a tentative D call TRBD2 (6 bases). This chain's CDR3 is CASSLEAGYTDTQYF. DNA of the CDR3: TGTGCCAGCAGCTTAGAGGCGGGATACACAGATACGCAGTATTTT.